The source of this T cell receptor beta chain is a study of cytomegalovirus exposure and HLA in healthy donors (dated by TCRdb to about 2017). About the study as a whole: In an earlier analysis of several hundred of the donors, about 270 Gb of sequence data and 95 million to 130 million unique TCR beta sequences from about 179 million T cells were reported. An early release covering some 640 HLA-typed donors comprised 250 to 350 gigabases of sequencing data and tens of millions of unique TCR sequences. Among the roughly 430 genotyped donors, 81% belonged to the genetic ancestry cluster associated with self-reported Caucasian donors. The study was designed to test whether signatures of past pathogen exposure could be identified by cataloging public T cell receptors. The study used immunosequencing to profile the T cell repertoires of 670 or so subjects and linked those repertoires to cytomegalovirus serostatus. In addition to the first cohort of 650 to 750 subjects, a separate validation cohort of approximately 110 different subjects was used. High-throughput TCR immunosequencing, statistical association of individual TCRs with disease status, and machine learning were combined to predict cytomegalovirus infection status. To study patterns of TCR occurrence, a later analysis re-analyzed previously published TCR beta repertoires from 666 donors and added high-resolution HLA genotyping. In the later analysis, no new phenotypic data were used to find candidate immune exposures; instead, reliance was placed on TCR beta sequences and their occurrence across donors. An earlier analysis of several hundred of the donors used high-throughput TCR beta sequencing to judge whether each TCR beta V gene segment behaved as functional or pseudogenic. Donor age, sex, ethnicity and CMV serostatus were compiled together with the repertoire data. In a later genetic analysis, genome-wide SNP genotypes for about three fifths of the 666 donors were used, and that subset was treated as a discovery cohort. All discovery cohort repertoires had been generated on a single sequencing platform. Class I and class II HLA loci were covered by the typing at four-digit resolution. Typing coverage varied by locus: roughly 620-640 donors for A, B, C, DRB1 and DQB1; approximately 560 for DQA1; some 610 for DPA1; roughly 450 for DPB1. Roughly 5 DR-DQ haplotypes were handled as single units for association and clustering because linkage in the cohort was strong. Across about 370 genotyped donors of the cohort, an average of approximately 200,000 unique TCR beta nucleotide sequences per donor were sequenced, and about a sixth of those sequences were non-productive. Findings and caveats that apply to the study as a whole: V-gene and J-gene trimming of TCR beta chains was associated with a missense DCLRE1C variant in a later genetic analysis, and the association was replicated in an independent cohort. Linkage disequilibrium might explain the correlated functional status among segregating V segments, but an unknown experimental factor could not be excluded. A later genetic analysis reported fewer N-insertions in productive TCRs among donors in an Asian-associated ancestry cluster than the approximately 670-donor mean. A total of some 180 TCR beta chains were listed by the study as associated with cytomegalovirus. In a later analysis, most CMV-associated TCR beta chains were found to appear HLA-restricted, with HLA associations seemingly driven largely by CMV exposure. The earlier analysis of a few hundred of the donors excluded some 15 rarely observed V segments, including chromosome 9 orphons, because counts were too low. A further reported finding was that TCR beta sequences accurately predicted the HLA-A and HLA-B alleles for most subjects in the first cohort. According to a later analysis, parvovirus B19, influenza, CMV and Epstein-Barr virus appeared linked to several top co-occurrence clusters. A group of highly shared sequence variants was considered likely to be a technical artifact of the sequencing pipeline. A later analysis associated approximately 17,000 TCR beta sequences with specific HLA alleles at a false discovery rate of 0.05. Most TCR sequences were seen in very few donors, while some public TCRs were found in many individuals. The classifier was reported to diagnose cytomegalovirus status with high specificity and sensitivity in both the original and validation cohorts. Some IMGT-functional V segments, including TRBV6-2 and TRBV6-3, could not be told apart with the 87-base-pair reads, so those segments were excluded. The cohort was sequenced for TCR beta chains only, and without alpha or paired-chain data the features that could be detected were limited. Sequencing depth was assumed to be roughly uniform across donors in the presence/absence analyses, though that assumption may not hold. According to a later analysis, TCR association rates differed among HLA loci, with DRB1 alleles showing the most associated TCRs and HLA-C alleles showing the fewest. Because HLA typing was missing for some donors at each locus, association tests included only the typed subset. Broadly in line with IMGT annotations, most TCR beta V segments showed up in productive rearrangements about 87% or about 30% of the time in an earlier analysis of several hundred of the donors. A few of the identified cytomegalovirus-associated TCR beta chains were confirmed in vitro to be specific for cytomegalovirus antigens. Assigning TCR associations to individual alleles was difficult when HLA alleles, especially DR and DQ, strongly co-occurred. CMV serostatus was the only immune exposure information available for the cohort. It was suggested by the authors that the approach could potentially be generalized to other disease states and immunological phenotypes. In a later analysis, HLA-associated TCR beta chains showed more clonal expansion and lower generation probabilities than non-associated chains that were equally common.

In total, about 650 healthy bone marrow donors made up the cohort. Cohort members were all nominally healthy when sampled, although unrecorded immune exposures were likely present. The donor tested CMV seropositive and was one of the 289 seropositive cohort members. Every donor gave a peripheral blood sample, and the peripheral blood mononuclear cells from that sample were used for TCR beta sequencing. The Qiagen DNeasy Blood Extraction Kit was used to extract genomic DNA from the blood cell samples. The sample holds a few counts of this clone. Its antigen is unknown. Base-call qualities are not available, and no considerably larger clone is one nucleotide away. CDR1 and CDR2, looked up from the germline V gene, are KGHSH and LQKENI. V sheds 4 bases and J sheds 5 bases, leaving 9 bases between their ends. Its CDR3 holds 12 amino acids, cysteine through phenylalanine. Just CDR3 DNA is preserved here, 36 bases in frame from base 1.

To prepare the library, the immunoSEQ multiplex PCR assay was applied. For the multiplex PCR, a mixture combining 60 forward primers for TCR Vbeta segments and 13 reverse primers for TCR Jbeta segments was used. A multiplex PCR assay on genomic DNA amplified the CDR3 region of rearranged TCR beta genes. Amplified TCR beta libraries were sequenced as 87-base-pair reads on the Illumina HiSeq System. The published analysis was carried out like this. A later analysis counted about 80 million unique TCR beta chains across the 600 to 850 repertoires, and some 12 million of these chains were shared by at least two donors. Raw reads were error-corrected and collapsed into unique sequences by a nearest-neighbor algorithm in which closely related sequences were merged to remove PCR and sequencing errors. To assign V, D and J gene segments, CDR3 sequences were aligned to IMGT reference sequences. Each retained sequence needed at least a six-nucleotide match to both a V gene segment and a J gene segment. A rearrangement was called productive if the CDR3 had no stop codons and remained in frame with V and J, and every other rearrangement was called non-productive. Following IMGT convention, CDR3 was defined as the stretch from the second conserved V-encoded cysteine to the conserved J-encoded phenylalanine. Sequences without an unambiguous match to a single V gene segment were excluded from the earlier analysis of a few hundred of the donors. An earlier analysis of just under 600 of the donors called V segments functional above 56.7% productive rearrangements and segregating when the between-donor standard deviation exceeded 5%. A statistical classification framework was built for diagnosing cytomegalovirus status from the catalog of TCR beta chain sequences. In a later analysis, TCR nucleotide sequences were compared against IMGT/GENE-DB human TR gene sequences so that V and J genes could be assigned. Using the TCRdist pipeline, a later analysis assigned CDR3 sequences along with most-parsimonious VDJ recombination scenarios. In a later analysis, every TCR beta chain was defined by the combination of its CDR3 amino acid sequence and its V-gene family, and reads without a unique V-gene family were dropped. In a later analysis, 500 to 650 highly shared, low-generation-probability nucleotide sequences were removed to address suspected cross-contamination and a sequencing artifact. A later analysis calculated a clonal expansion index for each public chain from normalized within-repertoire ranks of inferred template counts. In a later analysis, generation probabilities were computed with a VDJ recombination model fitted to out-of-frame rearrangements, and the resulting probabilities were checked against IGoR. In a later analysis, hypergeometric tests were used to score TCR-TCR, TCR-HLA and TCR-CMV co-occurrence, with a repertoire-size bias correction applied to TCR pairs. To estimate false discovery rates, a later analysis permuted the HLA or CMV assignments 20 times. In a later analysis, co-occurring TCRs were grouped using DBSCAN, and TCRdist sequence similarity was added for clustering within HLA-allele-positive subsets. Repertoires with fewer than 30,000 or more than 120,000 public chains were left out of co-occurrence clustering, as were about five repertoires with anomalous nucleotide sharing. TCRdb took this table from immuneACCESS and kept in-frame rearrangements with V and J called. Such tables lack part of the clones; where checked against another copy, unresolved V genes explain under half of the gap, and the rest is unexplained. Clone size and V and J calls were adopted from that table, with D and trimming inferred from the DNA. The sample includes around 100,000 clones, with 70% observed a single time. Approximately 11% of the sample belongs to the ten largest clones.

The clonotype comes from a man in his forties in good health and CMV-seropositive. The specimen sequenced was PBMCs. The chain employs TRBV18 and TRBJ2-7, with TRBD2 tentatively as D gene (5 bases match). The DNA sequence is given as TGTGCCAGCTCACTAACTAGTGACGAGCAGTACTTC. This encodes CASSLTSDEQYF.